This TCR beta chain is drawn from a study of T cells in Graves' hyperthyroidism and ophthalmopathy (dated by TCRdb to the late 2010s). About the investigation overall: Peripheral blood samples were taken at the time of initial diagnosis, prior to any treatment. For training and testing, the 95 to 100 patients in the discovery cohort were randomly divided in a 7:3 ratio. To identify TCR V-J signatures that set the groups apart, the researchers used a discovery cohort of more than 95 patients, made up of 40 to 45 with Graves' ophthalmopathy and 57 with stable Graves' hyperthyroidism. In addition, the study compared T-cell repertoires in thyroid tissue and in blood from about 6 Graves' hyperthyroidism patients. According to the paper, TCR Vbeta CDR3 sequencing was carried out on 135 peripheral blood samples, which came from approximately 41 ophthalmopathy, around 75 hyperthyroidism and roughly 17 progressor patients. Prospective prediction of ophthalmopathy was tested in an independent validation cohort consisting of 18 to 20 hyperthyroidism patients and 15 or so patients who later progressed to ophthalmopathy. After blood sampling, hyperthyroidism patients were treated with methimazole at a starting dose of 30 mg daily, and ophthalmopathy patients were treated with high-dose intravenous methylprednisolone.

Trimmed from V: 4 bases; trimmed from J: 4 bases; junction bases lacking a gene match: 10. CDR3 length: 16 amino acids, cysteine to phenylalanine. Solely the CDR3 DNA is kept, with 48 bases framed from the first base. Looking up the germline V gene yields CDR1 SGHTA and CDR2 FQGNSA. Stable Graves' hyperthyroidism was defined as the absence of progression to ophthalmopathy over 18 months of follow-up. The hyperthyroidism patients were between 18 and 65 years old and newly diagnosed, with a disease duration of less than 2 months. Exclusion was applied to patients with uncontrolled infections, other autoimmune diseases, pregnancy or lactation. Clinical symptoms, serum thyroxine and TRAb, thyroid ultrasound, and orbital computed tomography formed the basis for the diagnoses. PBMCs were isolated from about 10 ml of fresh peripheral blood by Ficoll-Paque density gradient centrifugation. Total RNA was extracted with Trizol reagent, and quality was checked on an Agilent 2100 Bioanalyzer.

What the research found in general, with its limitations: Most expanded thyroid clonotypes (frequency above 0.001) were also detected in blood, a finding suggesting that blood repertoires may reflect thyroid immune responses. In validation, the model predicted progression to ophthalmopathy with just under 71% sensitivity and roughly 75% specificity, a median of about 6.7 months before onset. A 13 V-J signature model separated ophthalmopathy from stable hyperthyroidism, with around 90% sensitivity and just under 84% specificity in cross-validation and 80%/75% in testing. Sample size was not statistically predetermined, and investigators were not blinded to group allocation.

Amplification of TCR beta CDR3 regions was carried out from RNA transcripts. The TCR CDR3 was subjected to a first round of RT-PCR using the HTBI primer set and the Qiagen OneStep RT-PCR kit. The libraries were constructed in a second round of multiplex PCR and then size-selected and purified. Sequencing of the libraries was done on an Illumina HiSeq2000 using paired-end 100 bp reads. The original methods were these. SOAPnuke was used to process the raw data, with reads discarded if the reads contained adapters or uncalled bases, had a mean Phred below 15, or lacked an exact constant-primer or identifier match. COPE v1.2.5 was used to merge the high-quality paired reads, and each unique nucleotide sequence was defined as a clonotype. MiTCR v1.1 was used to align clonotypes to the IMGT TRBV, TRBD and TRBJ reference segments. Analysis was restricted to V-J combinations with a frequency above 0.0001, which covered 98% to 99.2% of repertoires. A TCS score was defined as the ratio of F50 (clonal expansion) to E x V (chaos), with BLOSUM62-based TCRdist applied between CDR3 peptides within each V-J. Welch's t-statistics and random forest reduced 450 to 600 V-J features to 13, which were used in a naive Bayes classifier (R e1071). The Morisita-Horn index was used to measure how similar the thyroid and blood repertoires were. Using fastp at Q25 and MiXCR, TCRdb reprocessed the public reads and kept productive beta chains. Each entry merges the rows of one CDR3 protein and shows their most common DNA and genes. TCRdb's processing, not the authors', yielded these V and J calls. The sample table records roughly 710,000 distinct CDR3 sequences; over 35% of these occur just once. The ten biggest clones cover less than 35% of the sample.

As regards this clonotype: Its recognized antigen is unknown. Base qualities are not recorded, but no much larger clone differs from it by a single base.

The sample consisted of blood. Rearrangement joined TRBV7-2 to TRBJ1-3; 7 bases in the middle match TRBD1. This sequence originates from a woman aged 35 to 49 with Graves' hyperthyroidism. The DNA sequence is TGTGCCAGCAGCTGGTCAGGGGGGCTCTCCGGAAACACCATATATTTT. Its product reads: CASSWSGGLSGNTIYF.